The T cell receptor beta chain under discussion was sequenced for a study of cytomegalovirus exposure and HLA in healthy donors. The length of the CDR3 is 17 residues. Germline-derived CDR1 and CDR2 are SGHRS and YFSETQ. Deletions cut 2 bases from V and 4 bases from J, with 16 bases between. General study findings and limits: As confirmed in vitro, three CMV-associated chains were specific for CMV antigens.

As for the donors, each was a healthy bone marrow donor. A remark on this clone: Its matching antigen is unknown.

The study ran its PCR with 60 Vbeta and 13 Jbeta primers. Profiling relied on immunoSEQ multiplex PCR, and the TCRdb table lists in-frame clones only, not all of them. The sample carries about 150,000 clones, around 75% recorded once. Sequencing input: PBMCs. The receptor was derived from a woman aged 40 to 55 in good health and CMV-seronegative. The chain links TRBV5-1 to TRBJ2-6, with D hard to call. CDR3 coding DNA: TGCGCCAGCAGCTTCTTACAACCGGAGTGGGGGGCCAACGTCCTGACTTTC. The encoded protein is CASSFLQPEWGANVLTF.